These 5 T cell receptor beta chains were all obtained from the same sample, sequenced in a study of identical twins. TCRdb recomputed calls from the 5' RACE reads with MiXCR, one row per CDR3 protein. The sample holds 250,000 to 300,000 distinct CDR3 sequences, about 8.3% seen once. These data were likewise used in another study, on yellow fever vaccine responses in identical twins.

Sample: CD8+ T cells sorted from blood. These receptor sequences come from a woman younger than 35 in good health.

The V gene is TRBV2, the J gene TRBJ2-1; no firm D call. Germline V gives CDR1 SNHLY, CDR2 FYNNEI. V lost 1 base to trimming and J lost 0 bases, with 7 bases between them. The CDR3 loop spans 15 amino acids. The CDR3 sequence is CASSEDVSSYNEQFF. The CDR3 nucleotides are TGTGCCAGCAGTGAAGACGTGAGCTCCTACAATGAGCAGTTCTTC.

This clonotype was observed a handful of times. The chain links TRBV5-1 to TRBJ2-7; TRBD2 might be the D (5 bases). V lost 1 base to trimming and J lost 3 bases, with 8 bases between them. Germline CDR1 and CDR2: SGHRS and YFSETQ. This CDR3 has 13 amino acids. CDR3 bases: TGCGCCAGCAGCTTGCAAAGCGGCTACGAGCAGTACTTC. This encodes CASSLQSGYEQYF.

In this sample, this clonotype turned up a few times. The CDR3 loop reads CASSQDLGGGGGDTDTQYF. Written as DNA, the CDR3 is TGTGCCAGCAGCCAAGATCTTGGAGGCGGGGGTGGTGACACAGATACGCAGTATTTT. V gene TRBV4-2 combines with J gene TRBJ2-3; TRBD2 matches at 7 bases. Germline-derived CDR1 and CDR2 are LGHNA and YNFKEQ. The CDR3 covers 19 residues. Trimming at V came to 0 bases and at J to 2 bases, leaving 14 bases not matched to a gene.

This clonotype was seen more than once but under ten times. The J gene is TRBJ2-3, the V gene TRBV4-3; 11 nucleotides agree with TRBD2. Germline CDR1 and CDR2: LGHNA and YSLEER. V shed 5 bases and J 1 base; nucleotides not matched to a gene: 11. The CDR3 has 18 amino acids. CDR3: CASSDAIPGLAGTDTQYF. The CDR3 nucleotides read TGCGCCAGCAGCGATGCTATTCCGGGACTAGCGGGCACAGATACGCAGTATTTT.

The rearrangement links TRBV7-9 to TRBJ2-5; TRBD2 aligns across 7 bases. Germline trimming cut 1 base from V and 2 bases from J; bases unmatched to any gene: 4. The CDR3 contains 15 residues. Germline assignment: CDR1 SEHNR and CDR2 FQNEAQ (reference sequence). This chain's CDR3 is CASSLVREPQETQYF. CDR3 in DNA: TGTGCCAGCAGCTTAGTGCGGGAGCCACAAGAGACCCAGTACTTC.